These 4 T cell receptor beta chains share one sample of origin, sequenced in a study of cytomegalovirus exposure and HLA in healthy donors. Data came from immunoSEQ multiplex PCR; TCRdb stores just in-frame clones and leaves some out. The sample records some 170,000 clones, about 89% being singletons. The sequenced sample consisted of PBMCs. Source of these receptors: a man aged 18 to 35 in good health and CMV-seropositive.

The CDR3 sequence: CASSHSGQENTGELFF. The CDR3 region has the DNA TGTGCCAGCAGCCATTCGGGACAGGAGAACACCGGGGAGCTGTTTTTT. V is TRBV7-6 and J is TRBJ2-2, with 8 bases fitting TRBD1. The CDR3 consists of 16 residues. V was pared by 5 bases and J by 1 base, with 6 bases of the junction left unmatched. Germline values: CDR1 SGHVS, CDR2 FNYEAQ.

The rearrangement uses TRBV28 and TRBJ2-5; 7 bases agree with TRBD2. CDR1 MDHEN and CDR2 SYDVKM come from the germline V gene. The length of the CDR3 is 13 residues. V was clipped by 8 bases and J by 6 bases; unmatched bases: 9. This chain's CDR3 is CASGGEGGKTQYF. The CDR3 nucleotides are TGTGCCAGCGGTGGGGAGGGAGGGAAGACCCAGTACTTC.

The chain links TRBV14 to TRBJ2-3; TRBD2 might be the D (5 bases). In germline, CDR1 is SGHDN, CDR2 FVKESK. CDR3 size: 13 residues. V was shortened by 3 bases and J by 7 bases, with 11 bases between the two germline ends. The CDR3 coding sequence is TGTGCCAGCAGCCAGCTAGCTGGATATACGCAGTATTTT. Amino acids: CASSQLAGYTQYF.

This sequence joins TRBV6-6 and TRBJ2-7, with a weak D call TRBD1 (6 bases). The germline V gene has CDR1 MNHNY and CDR2 SVGAGI (reference sequence). Trimming removed 2 bases from V and 3 bases from J, with 14 bases in between. CDR3 length: 15 residues. DNA for the CDR3: TGTGCCAGCAGTTACGAGGGGACACCATTCTACGAGCAGTACTTC. Its protein is CASSYEGTPFYEQYF.